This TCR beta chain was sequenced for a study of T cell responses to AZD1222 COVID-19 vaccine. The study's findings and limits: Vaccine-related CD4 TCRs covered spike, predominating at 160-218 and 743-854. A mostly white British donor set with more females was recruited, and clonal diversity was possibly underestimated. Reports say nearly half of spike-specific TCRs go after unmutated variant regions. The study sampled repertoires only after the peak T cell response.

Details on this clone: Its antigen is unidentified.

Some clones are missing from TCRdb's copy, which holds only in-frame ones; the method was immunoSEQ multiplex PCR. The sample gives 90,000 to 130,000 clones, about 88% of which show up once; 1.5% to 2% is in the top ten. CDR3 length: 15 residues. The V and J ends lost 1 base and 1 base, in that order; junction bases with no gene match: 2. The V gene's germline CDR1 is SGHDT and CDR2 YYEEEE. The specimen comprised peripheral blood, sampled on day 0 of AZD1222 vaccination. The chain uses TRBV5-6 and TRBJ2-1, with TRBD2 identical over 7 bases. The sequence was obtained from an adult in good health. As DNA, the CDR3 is TGTGCCAGCAGCTTGCCGGGAGGATCCTACAATGAGCAGTTCTTC. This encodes CASSLPGGSYNEQFF.